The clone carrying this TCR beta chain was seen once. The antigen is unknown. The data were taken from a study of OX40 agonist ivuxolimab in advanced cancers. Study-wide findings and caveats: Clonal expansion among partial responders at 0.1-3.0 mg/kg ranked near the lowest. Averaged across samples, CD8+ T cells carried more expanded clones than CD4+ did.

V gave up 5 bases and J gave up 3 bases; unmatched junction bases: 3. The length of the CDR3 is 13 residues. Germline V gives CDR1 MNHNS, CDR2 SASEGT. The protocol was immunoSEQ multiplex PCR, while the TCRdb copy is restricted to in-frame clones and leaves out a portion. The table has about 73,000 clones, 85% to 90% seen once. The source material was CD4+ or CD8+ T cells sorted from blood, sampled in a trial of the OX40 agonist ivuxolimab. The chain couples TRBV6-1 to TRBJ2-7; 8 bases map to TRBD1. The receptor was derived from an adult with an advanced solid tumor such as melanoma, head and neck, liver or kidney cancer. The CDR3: CASSWTGNYEQYF. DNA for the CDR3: TGTGCCAGCAGTTGGACAGGGAACTACGAGCAGTACTTC.